These 3 T cell receptor beta chains came from one sample sequenced in a study of blood T cells in healthy people across ages. A second PCR, run for 7 to 11 cycles, used a sample-barcoded 5' primer plus a J-beta primer mix. TCRdb re-derived calls from the 5' RACE reads in MiXCR, one entry per CDR3 protein. The table has about 1.5 million distinct CDR3 sequences, roughly 43% seen once. Sequenced sample: blood. Receptor source: a woman aged 18-29 years in good health.

This clonotype was recorded once. V and J are TRBV5-6 and TRBJ1-2; D gene ambiguous. Germline V gene data show CDR1 as SGHDT and CDR2 as YYEEEE. Trimming pared 4 bases from V and 4 bases from J, leaving 17 bases between. The CDR3 has 15 amino acids. CDR3 region: CASSGVSNMAYGYTF. CDR3 in DNA: TGTGCCAGCAGCGGAGTCAGCAACATGGCCTATGGCTACACCTTC.

The J gene is TRBJ2-5, the V gene TRBV27; tentatively, D is TRBD1 (5 bases). The DNA matches TRBJ2-1 better at its end, which makes the J call doubtful. CDR1 is MNHEY, CDR2 SMNVEV, per germline (reference sequence). The CDR3 is made up of 13 amino acids. The CDR3 spells CASRTANQETQFF. In DNA, the CDR3 is TGTGCCAGCAGGACAGCTAACCAAGAGACCCAGTTCTTC.

This clonotype was seen a few times. This chain uses TRBV7-9 with TRBJ1-6; the D is unclear. Germline assignment: CDR1 SEHNR and CDR2 FQNEAQ (reference sequence). V lost 1 base, J lost 7 bases, and 11 bases lay in between. The CDR3 covers 15 residues. The CDR3 region is CASSLGGFGNSPLHF. CDR3 in DNA: TGTGCCAGCAGCTTAGGAGGATTTGGGAATTCACCCCTCCACTTT.